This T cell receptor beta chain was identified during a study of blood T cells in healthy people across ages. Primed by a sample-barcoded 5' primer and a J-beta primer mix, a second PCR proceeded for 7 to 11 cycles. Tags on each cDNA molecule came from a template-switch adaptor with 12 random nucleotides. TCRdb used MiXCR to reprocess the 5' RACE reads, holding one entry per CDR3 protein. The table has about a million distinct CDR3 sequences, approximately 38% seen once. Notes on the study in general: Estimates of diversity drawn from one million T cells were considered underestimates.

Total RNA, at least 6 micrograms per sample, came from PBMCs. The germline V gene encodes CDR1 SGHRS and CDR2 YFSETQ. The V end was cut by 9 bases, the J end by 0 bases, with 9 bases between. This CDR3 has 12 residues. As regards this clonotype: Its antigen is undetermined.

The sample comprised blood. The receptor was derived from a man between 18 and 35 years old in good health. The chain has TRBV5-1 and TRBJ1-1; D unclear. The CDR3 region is CATKELNTEAFF. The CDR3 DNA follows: TGCGCCACCAAAGAGTTGAACACTGAAGCTTTCTTT.